Given below is one T cell receptor (beta chain) in context. Its antigen is unidentified. Method: immunoSEQ multiplex PCR; TCRdb's copy keeps in-frame clones and lacks some. The sample comprises hundreds of thousands of clones, about 92% of which are singletons, and 0.95% to 1.1% rests with the top ten. The data were taken from a study of T cell responses to AZD1222 COVID-19 vaccine. J lost 0 bases, V lost 1 base, and 4 bases had no gene match. CDR3 length: 17 amino acids. Germline CDR1 reads GTSNPN; CDR2 reads SVGIG (reference sequence). Whole-study findings and limits: There were vaccine-associated CD4 TCRs across spike, dominant at 160-218 and 743-854. Just 6 or 7 people given AZD1222 tested seropositive at baseline. The donor group comprised mostly white British people and more females; the analysis possibly underestimated clonal diversity. Without day 14 samples, only post-peak T cell repertoires were studied.

V usage is TRBV30 and J usage is TRBJ2-2, with 11 bases fitting TRBD2. Sequences were derived from peripheral blood, sampled on day 0 of MenACWY control vaccination. The TCR was taken from an adult in good health. The CDR3 nucleotides read TGTGCCTGGAGTGCCCTAGCGGGGGGAGCGAACACCGGGGAGCTGTTTTTT. Translated, it gives CAWSALAGGANTGELFF.